Below, one TCR beta chain is given with its context. This clonotype was detected only a few times. Its antigen remains unidentified. No base-level quality is on record; no much larger clone is a single base apart. Ficoll-Paque density gradient centrifugation was used to isolate PBMCs. The record originates from a study of T-cell memory formation after mild COVID-19 (dated by TCRdb to the early 2020s). Context from the whole study: TCR sequence clusters from the two donors were found to be largely donor specific. In two donors, T-cell clones that expanded and contracted after mild COVID-19 were followed by sequencing TCRalpha and TCRbeta repertoires longitudinally. Two young, previously healthy adult volunteers, one female and one male, were included in the cohort. Broader findings and caveats from the paper: The detection of some responding clones in pre-infection memory suggests that pre-existing cross-reactive memory T cells joined the SARS-CoV-2 response. Clones that contracted from day 15 to 85 showed balanced CD4/CD8 phenotypes, whereas a second wave of clones that expanded from day 15 to 37 leaned towards CD4+. Contracting CD4+ clones were located mainly in the CM and EM memory subsets, whereas CD8+ clones were found to be enriched in EMRA. SARS-CoV-2 specificity was not confirmed for the second-wave clones peaking on day 37. Only two mild cases were covered by the study, and larger cohorts that include severe cases with pre-infection samples were considered necessary.

TCRdb records Illumina NovaSeq 6000 as the sequencer. Using 5'RACE with constant-segment primers, TCRalpha and TCRbeta cDNA libraries were constructed, with sample barcodes and unique molecular identifiers added in the process. RNA was extracted from every sample with Trizol reagent. Library amplification was performed in two PCR steps, and a second sample barcode and Illumina TruSeq adapters were introduced in the second step. Sequencing of libraries was performed on an Illumina NovaSeq with 2 x 150 bp paired-end reads. The authors' pipeline ran thus. With migec v1.2.7, reads were demultiplexed and then collapsed into UMI-guided consensus sequences. Using mixcr v2.1.11, UMI consensuses were aligned to TRA and TRB V and J templates and then assembled into clonotypes. A clonotype was counted as expanded or contracted only if both edgeR and NoisET called the change significant, with noise models trained on biological replicates. For edgeR calls, the cutoffs were a false discovery rate-adjusted p below 0.01 and a log2 fold-change threshold of 1. As an exploratory analysis of dynamics, max-normalized trajectories of the 1000 most abundant clonotypes were examined with PCA combined with hierarchical clustering. Separately sequenced CD4+ and CD8+ repertoires were used to assign a CD4 or CD8 phenotype to each responding clone. TCRdb reprocessing: public reads trimmed at Q25 with fastp, clones called with MiXCR, in-frame beta chains kept. Merged by CDR3 protein, the rows form single entries marked with the most common genes and DNA. TCRdb, not the authors, supplied the V and J calls. Here the sample has about 260,000 distinct CDR3 sequences; 16% occur a single time. The ten largest clonotypes hold 20% to 25% of the sample.

The TCR sequence derives from a man aged 18 to 30 who had mild COVID-19 (a few samples of this study predate the infection). The sample titles of this study are shuffled in the database, so cell type and time point are left out; the donor was told from shared clones. Sequenced sample: PBMCs or a T cell subset sorted from them (not recorded which).

CDR3 sequence: CASSGGPGAYNEQFF. The DNA reads as follows: TGTGCCAGCAGCGGGGGCCCAGGAGCCTACAATGAGCAGTTCTTC. The chain was built from TRBV6-5 and TRBJ2-1, with the D segment possibly TRBD1 or TRBD2, each aligning over 6 bases. V loses 6 bases of germline sequence and J loses 2 bases, and the interval between the two ends is 14 bases. As encoded in the germline V gene, CDR1 is MNHEY while CDR2 is SVGAGI. There are 15 amino acids in the CDR3, from cysteine to phenylalanine inclusive. Only the CDR3 part of the read is kept: 45 bases, read in frame from the first base.